A selection of T cell receptor beta chains follows, all from one sample in a study of cytomegalovirus exposure and HLA in healthy donors. Data came from immunoSEQ multiplex PCR; TCRdb stores just in-frame clones and leaves some out. This sample has 130,000 to 150,000 clones, with roughly 78% found just once. The sequencing input was PBMCs. The origin of the receptors is a man aged 25-45 years in good health and CMV-seronegative. Each CDR3 is given with its conserved first and last residue. A D gene is named only where the DNA matches it firmly.

NA,TRBV5-1,CASSLESLYSYEQYF
NA,TRBV27,CASSKGQLYTEAFF
TRBD1,TRBV28,CASSPRGTGRREQYF
TRBD2,TRBV10-3,CAISSGGASYNEQFF
TRBD1,TRBV6-1,CATMDRGGANYGYTF
TRBD1,TRBV7-9,CASSRSMTGGGEKLFF
NA,TRBV6-1,CASSEPGGYEQYF
TRBD1,TRBV6-5,CASSYSEGANYGYTF
NA,TRBV28,CASSQPRYEQYF
NA,TRBV27,CASSLPEREKLFF
NA,TRBV5-4,CASSLRGTNEKLFF
NA,TRBV5-1,CASSITTNEKLFF
NA,TRBV7-2,CASSFPRAGSYEQYF
TRBD1,TRBV6-6,CASSYPGQGARNIQYF
NA,TRBV11-2,CASSLDRGGYEQYF
TRBD1,TRBV5-1,CASSFKTLTGDSYEQYF
TRBD1,TRBV5-1,CASSLGPGTAYEQYF
NA,TRBV6-5,CASSYPSGPYFF
NA,TRBV7-2,CASSLVGRSHNEQFF
TRBD2,TRBV19,CASSIQLAGSTDTQYF
TRBD1,TRBV28,CASSSPQGALTGELFF
NA,TRBV6-5,CASSSHYEQYF
NA,TRBV6-4,CASSRIGRGNLPYGYTF
TRBD1,TRBV19,CASSPLGTGGLTGELFF
NA,TRBV7-9,CATAVALYQETQYF
NA,TRBV7-9,CASSRGGSRQTQYF
TRBD2,TRBV5-6,CASSYLGGLAGIADTQYF
NA,TRBV9,CASSVNPGVFSGGANVLTF
NA,TRBV5-1,CASSLMWETGTDTQYF
NA,TRBV10-3,CAIRPGGNTGELFF
NA,TRBV12-5,CASAMNTEAFF
NA,TRBV19,CASSMVGANTGELFF
NA,TRBV19,CASSPGGAQPQHF
NA,TRBV11-2,CASGSGTEPYEQYF
NA,TRBV28,CASSLGRGNQPQHF
NA,TRBV5-1,CASSLGRGQETQYF
NA,TRBV2,CASSEKEGGYGYTF
NA,TRBV5-1,CASSLPTASYGYTF
NA,TRBV6-5,CASSYSQGFEGYTF
NA,TRBV18,CASSPQRNGNTEAFF
NA,TRBV7-9,CASSLFGLSGVSNQPQHF
NA,TRBV10-1,CASGGLSTDTQYF
TRBD1,TRBV19,CASSLDRGLHGYTF
NA,TRBV7-3,CASSPGVANTGELFF
TRBD1,TRBV11-2,CASSKLTGDNSGNTIYF
TRBD1,TRBV5-4,CASSSDRGPGQPQHF
NA,TRBV9,CASSVGGGNYGYTF
TRBD2,TRBV13,CASSQTWERDPYEQYF
TRBD1,TRBV29-1,CSVRWTGGLETQYF
TRBD1,TRBV28,CASSLFRQGVGKKLFF
NA,TRBV6-5,CASRLDINTEAFF
NA,TRBV19,CASSNQGSSNQPQHF
TRBD1,TRBV5-6,CASSSKQGAFGYTF
TRBD1,TRBV6-1,CASMPPRQGWNGYTF